This T cell receptor (beta chain) was sequenced during a study of blood T cells in healthy people across ages. Study-level results: Naive T cell percentage by flow cytometry tracked strongly with beta diversity.

For the second PCR, which ran for about 7 to 11 cycles, a sample-barcoded 5' primer and a J-beta primer mix were used. Each cDNA molecule carried a tag from a template-switch adaptor that contained 12 random nucleotides. TCRdb reanalysed the 5' RACE reads using MiXCR and keeps one entry per CDR3 protein. The sample includes about 800,000 distinct CDR3 sequences, around 25% of them seen just once. This clonotype was detected ten times or more. Its antigen is not known. The CDR3 is 15 amino acids. The germline gives CDR1 SGHTA, CDR2 FQGNSA. V shed 3 bases and J 7 bases; nucleotides not matched to a gene: 7. This sample was also put to use in a study of T cells of mothers and their children.

This receptor was identified in a boy aged 5 to 17 in good health. Sequencing input: blood. J is TRBJ1-2 and V is TRBV7-2, with 11 bases identical to TRBD1. The CDR3 loop reads CASSFDGQGAGGYTF. CDR3 DNA: TGTGCCAGCAGCTTTGACGGACAGGGGGCTGGTGGCTACACCTTC.